Following are 12 T cell receptor beta chains from one sample sequenced in a study of blood T cell repertoires in COVID-19. Clones were sequenced by immunoSEQ multiplex PCR, and TCRdb holds only the in-frame ones, with some missing. The repertoire holds 350,000 to 450,000 clones, with 70% to 90% as singletons. Sequencing used peripheral blood. Source of these receptors: a woman aged 40 to 55 with COVID-19, enrolled during active disease.

The V and J genes are TRBV10-3 and TRBJ1-4; D is possibly TRBD1 (5 bases). Trimming removed 4 bases at V and 7 bases at J, with 13 bases between. The germline CDR1 and CDR2 sequences are ENHRY and SYGVKD. The CDR3 has 14 residues. For the CDR3, the DNA is TGTGCCATCAGTGCGGGCAGGGATGGTGAAAAACTGTTTTTT. Its translation is CAISAGRDGEKLFF.

The chain combines TRBV6-1 with TRBJ2-4; weak D call: TRBD1 (5 bases). The CDR3 extends over 11 amino acids. CDR1 and CDR2 (germline): MNHNS, SASEGT. Trimming shortened V by 3 bases and J by 13 bases, and 10 bases separated the two germline ends. The CDR3, as DNA: TGTGCCAGCAGTGAGGCGACAGCACAGTACTTC. Amino acids: CASSEATAQYF.

The chain links TRBV27 to TRBJ2-3; 13 bases fit TRBD2. The V and J ends lost 6 bases and 3 bases, in that order; junction bases with no gene match: 6. Germline V gives CDR1 MNHEY, CDR2 SMNVEV (reference sequence). This CDR3 is built from 16 residues. The CDR3 is CASRRLAGGTTDTQYF. For the CDR3, the DNA is TGTGCCAGCAGAAGACTAGCGGGGGGAACGACAGATACGCAGTATTTT.

This clone has only one observation. The V gene is TRBV28, the J gene TRBJ2-4, with D hard to call. This CDR3 is 15 amino acids long. Deletions cut 8 bases from V and 8 bases from J, with 22 bases between. Germline CDR1 reads MDHEN; CDR2 reads SYDVKM. CDR3 protein: CASSGGTTLGYIQYF. DNA of the CDR3: TGTGCCAGCTCCGGTGGCACTACCCTCGGGTACATTCAGTACTTC.

The chain is built from TRBV4-1 and TRBJ1-2, with D perhaps TRBD1 (5 bases). CDR1 MGHRA and CDR2 YSYEKL come from the germline V gene. This CDR3 comprises 14 residues. The ends were cut back, 0 bases at V and 8 bases at J, with 13 bases in the middle. The CDR3 here is CASSQEGRGAGYTF. In DNA form, the CDR3 reads TGCGCCAGCAGCCAAGAGGGTAGGGGCGCAGGCTACACCTTC.

The chain's CDR3 is CASSLTHLGNQPQHF. The DNA of the CDR3 is TGTGCCAGCAGCCTAACCCACCTCGGCAATCAGCCCCAGCATTTT. The chain combines TRBV5-8 with TRBJ1-5; D gene uncertain. The CDR3 runs 15 residues. The V gene's germline CDR1 is SGHTS and CDR2 YDEGEE. Trimming stripped 4 bases from V and 2 bases from J, with 13 bases between.

The rearrangement links TRBV5-5 to TRBJ1-3, with D possibly being TRBD1 (5 bases). V shed 2 bases and J shed 0 bases, with 12 bases lying between them. CDR1 is SGHKS and CDR2 is YYEKEE in the germline V gene (reference sequence). The CDR3 is 16 amino acids. CDR3 region: CASSFLGQGSGNTIYF. DNA of the CDR3: TGTGCCAGCAGCTTCCTGGGCCAGGGCTCTGGAAACACCATATATTTT.

This clone was recorded once. V gene TRBV6-5 combines with J gene TRBJ1-2; TRBD1 matches 9 bases. The germline V gene encodes CDR1 MNHEY and CDR2 SVGAGI. The junction had 5 bases not matched to a gene; V was cut back by 4 bases and J by 5 bases. The CDR3 has 14 residues. CDR3: CASSSTGGLYGYTF. The CDR3 DNA follows: TGTGCCAGCAGTTCGACAGGGGGACTATATGGCTACACCTTC.

The V call is TRBV13, the J call TRBJ2-1; TRBD2 agrees at 13 bases. Germline-derived CDR1 and CDR2 are PRHDT and FYEKMQ (reference sequence). V was pared by 5 bases and J by 5 bases, with 6 bases of the junction left unmatched. CDR3 length equals 16 residues. The CDR3 reads CASSDRTSGRNNEQFF. The DNA of the CDR3 is TGTGCCAGCAGCGACCGGACTAGCGGGAGAAACAATGAGCAGTTCTTC.

This rearrangement joins TRBV7-2 to TRBJ1-1, with D possibly matching TRBD1 (5 bases). This CDR3 is 15 amino acids long. Germline V gene lookup returns CDR1 SGHTA and CDR2 FQGNSA. Trimming pared 3 bases from V and 3 bases from J, leaving 14 bases between. CDR3 nucleotide sequence: TGTGCCAGCAGCTTTTATTGGGCGGGGGACACTGAAGCTTTCTTT. Amino acid sequence: CASSFYWAGDTEAFF.

The V gene is TRBV7-2, the J gene TRBJ1-2; 9 nucleotides line up with TRBD1. CDR3 length: 15 residues. The germline V gene has CDR1 SGHTA and CDR2 FQGNSA. Trimming took 4 bases from V and 4 from J; bases not matched to a gene: 7. The CDR3 region has the DNA TGTGCCAGCAGCTGGGGGACAGGGTCAAGCTATGGCTACACCTTC. Its protein product is CASSWGTGSSYGYTF.

This clone has a handful of counts. The chain combines TRBV7-9 with TRBJ1-2; weak D call: TRBD1 (5 bases). Trimming pared 0 bases from V and 4 bases from J, leaving 15 bases between. Germline-derived CDR1 and CDR2 are SEHNR and FQNEAQ (reference sequence). The length of the CDR3 is 16 residues. The CDR3 DNA reads TGTGCCAGCAGCTTAGCGTGGGGCAGGAGTTTCTATGGCTACACCTTC. It is translated as CASSLAWGRSFYGYTF.